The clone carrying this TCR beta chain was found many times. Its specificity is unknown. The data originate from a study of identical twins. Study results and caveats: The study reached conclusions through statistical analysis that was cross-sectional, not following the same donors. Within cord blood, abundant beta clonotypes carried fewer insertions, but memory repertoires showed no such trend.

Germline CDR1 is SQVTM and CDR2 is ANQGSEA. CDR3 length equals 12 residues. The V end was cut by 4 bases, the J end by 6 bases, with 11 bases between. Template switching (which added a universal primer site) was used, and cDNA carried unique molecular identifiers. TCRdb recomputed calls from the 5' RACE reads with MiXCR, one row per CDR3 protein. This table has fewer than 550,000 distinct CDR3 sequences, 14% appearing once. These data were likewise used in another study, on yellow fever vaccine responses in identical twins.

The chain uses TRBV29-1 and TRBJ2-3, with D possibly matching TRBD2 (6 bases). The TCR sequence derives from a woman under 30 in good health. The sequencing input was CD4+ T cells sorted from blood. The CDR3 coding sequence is TGCAGCGTTGCCAACGGAGGGGATACGCAGTATTTT. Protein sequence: CSVANGGDTQYF.